This TCR beta chain was identified during a study of T cell repertoires in cytomegalovirus infection. Background on the study: Indicated by public TCR beta signatures were CMV infection and matching HLA type.

Broader study findings: CMV carriers having the relevant HLA were flagged by cumulative public TCR beta family frequency. Dominant in the ex vivo response were TCR beta clonotypes restricted by HLA-C and specific for CMV.

MiXCR was run by TCRdb on the reads, yielding one entry per CDR3 protein. The sample lists 400,000 to 550,000 distinct CDR3 sequences; around 10% were seen once. Concerning this clonotype itself: Its antigen remains unknown.

The CDR3 covers 18 residues. After removal of 3 bases from V and 4 bases from J, the junction contained 7 bases not matched to a gene. Germline values: CDR1 SGDLS, CDR2 YYNGEE. This clonotype was sampled from a human donor in good health (CMV status not recorded). Some clones in this sample may be carry-over from other donors' samples. The specimen sequenced was PBMCs. The chain couples TRBV9 to TRBJ2-1, with 16 bases identical to TRBD2. CDR3 DNA: TGTGCCAGCAGCGGGGGACTAGCGGGAGGGCCTAGGTACAATGAGCAGTTCTTC. Its protein is CASSGGLAGGPRYNEQFF.